This T cell receptor (beta chain) was sequenced for a study of T-cell memory formation after mild COVID-19. Findings and caveats of the study: Among clones contracting day 15 to 85, CD4/CD8 was balanced, whereas later expanders leaned CD4+. Those CD4+ clones that contracted were mainly in CM and EM (CD8+ ones in EMRA). Whether day 37 second-wave clones are SARS-CoV-2-specific was not confirmed.

Concerning this clonotype: The antigen remains unidentified.

The TCR alpha and TCR beta cDNA libraries, bearing sample barcodes and UMIs, were generated by 5'RACE using constant-segment primers. TCRdb recomputed calls from the 5' RACE reads with MiXCR, one row per CDR3 protein. Here the sample spans about 170,000 distinct CDR3 sequences, under 15% being singletons. Germline CDR1 SGHRS, CDR2 YFSETQ. J was trimmed by 4 bases and V by 6 bases; bases with no gene match: 10. This CDR3 is built from 17 residues. The specimen was PBMCs or a T cell subset sorted from them (not recorded which). The chain carries TRBV5-1 and TRBJ2-6; 10 bases are shared with TRBD1. This clonotype originated in a young man who had mild COVID-19 (a few samples of this study predate the infection). Cell type and time point are not known. CDR3 coding DNA: TGCGCCAGCAAAAGACAGGGGGCTATCTCCGGGGCCAACGTCCTGACTTTC. Its translation: CASKRQGAISGANVLTF.